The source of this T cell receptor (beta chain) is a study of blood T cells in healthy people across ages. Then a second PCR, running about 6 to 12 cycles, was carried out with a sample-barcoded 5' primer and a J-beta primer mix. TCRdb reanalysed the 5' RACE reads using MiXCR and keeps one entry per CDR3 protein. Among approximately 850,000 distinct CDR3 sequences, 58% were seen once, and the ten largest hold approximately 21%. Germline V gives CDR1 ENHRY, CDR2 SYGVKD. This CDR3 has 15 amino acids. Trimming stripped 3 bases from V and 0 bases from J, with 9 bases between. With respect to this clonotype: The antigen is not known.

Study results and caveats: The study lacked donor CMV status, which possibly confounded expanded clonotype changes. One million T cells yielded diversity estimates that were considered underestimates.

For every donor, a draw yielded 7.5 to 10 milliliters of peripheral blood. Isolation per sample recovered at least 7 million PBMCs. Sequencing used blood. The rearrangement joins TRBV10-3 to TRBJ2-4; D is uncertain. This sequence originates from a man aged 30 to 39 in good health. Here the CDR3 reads CAISEPGGAKNIQYF. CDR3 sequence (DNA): TGTGCCATCAGTGAACCCGGCGGAGCCAAAAACATTCAGTACTTC.